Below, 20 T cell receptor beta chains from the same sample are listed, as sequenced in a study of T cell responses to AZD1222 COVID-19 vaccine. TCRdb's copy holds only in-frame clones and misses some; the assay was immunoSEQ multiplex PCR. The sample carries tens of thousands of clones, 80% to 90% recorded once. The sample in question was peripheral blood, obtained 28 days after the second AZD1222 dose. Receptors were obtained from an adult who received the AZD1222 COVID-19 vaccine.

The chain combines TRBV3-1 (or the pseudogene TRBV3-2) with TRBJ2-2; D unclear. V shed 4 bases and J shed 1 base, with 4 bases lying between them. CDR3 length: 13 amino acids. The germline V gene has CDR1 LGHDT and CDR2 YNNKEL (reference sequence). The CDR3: CASSLLNTGELFF. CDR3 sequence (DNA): TGTGCCAGCAGCCTCTTGAACACCGGGGAGCTGTTTTTT.

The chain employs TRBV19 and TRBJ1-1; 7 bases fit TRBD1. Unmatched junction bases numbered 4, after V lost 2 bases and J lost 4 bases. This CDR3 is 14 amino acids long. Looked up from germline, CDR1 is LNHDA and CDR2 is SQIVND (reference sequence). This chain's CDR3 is CASSITRGGTEAFF. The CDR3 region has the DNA TGTGCCAGTAGTATAACCAGGGGGGGCACTGAAGCTTTCTTT.

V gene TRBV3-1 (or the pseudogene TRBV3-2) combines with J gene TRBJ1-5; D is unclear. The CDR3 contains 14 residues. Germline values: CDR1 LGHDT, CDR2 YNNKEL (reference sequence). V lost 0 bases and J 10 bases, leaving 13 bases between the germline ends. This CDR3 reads CASSQDGGERPQHF. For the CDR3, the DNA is TGTGCCAGCAGCCAAGACGGCGGTGAACGTCCCCAGCATTTT.

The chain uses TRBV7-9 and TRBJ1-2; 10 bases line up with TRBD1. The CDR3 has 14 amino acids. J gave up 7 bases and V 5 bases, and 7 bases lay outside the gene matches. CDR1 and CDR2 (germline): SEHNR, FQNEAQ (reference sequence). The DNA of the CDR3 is TGTGCCAGCAGCCCGCCCGACAGGGGGCTTGGCTACACCTTC. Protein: CASSPPDRGLGYTF.

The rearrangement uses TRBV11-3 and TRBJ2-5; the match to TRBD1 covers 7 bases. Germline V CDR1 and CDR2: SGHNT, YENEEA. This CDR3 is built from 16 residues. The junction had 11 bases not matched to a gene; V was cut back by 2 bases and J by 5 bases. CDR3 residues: CASSLPTGDYSETQYF. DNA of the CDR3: TGTGCCAGCAGCTTACCTACAGGGGATTATAGCGAGACCCAGTACTTC. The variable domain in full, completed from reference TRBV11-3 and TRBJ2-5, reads EAGVVQSPRYKIIEKKQPVAFWCNPISGHNTLYWYLQNLGQGPELLIRYENEEAVDDSQLPKDRFSAERLKGVDSTLKIQPAELGDSAVYLCASSLPTGDYSETQYFGPGTRLLVL.

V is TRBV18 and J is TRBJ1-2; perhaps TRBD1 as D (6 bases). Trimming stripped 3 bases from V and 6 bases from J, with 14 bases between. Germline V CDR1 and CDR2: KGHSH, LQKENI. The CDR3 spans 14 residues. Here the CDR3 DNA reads TGTGCCAGCTCACCCCTCCCAGGGGAGGATGGCTACACCTTC. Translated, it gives CASSPLPGEDGYTF.

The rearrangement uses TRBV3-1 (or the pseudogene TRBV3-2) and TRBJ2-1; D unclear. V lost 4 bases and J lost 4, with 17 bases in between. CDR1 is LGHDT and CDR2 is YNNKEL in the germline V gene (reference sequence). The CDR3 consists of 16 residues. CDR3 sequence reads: CASSLLPARQYNEQFF. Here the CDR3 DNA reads TGTGCCAGCAGCCTCCTCCCCGCTCGGCAGTACAATGAGCAGTTCTTC.

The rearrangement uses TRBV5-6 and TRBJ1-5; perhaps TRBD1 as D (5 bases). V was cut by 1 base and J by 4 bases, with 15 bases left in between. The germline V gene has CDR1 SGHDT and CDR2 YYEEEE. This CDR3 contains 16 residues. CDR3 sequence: CASSLWGSIVNQPQHF. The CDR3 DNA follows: TGTGCCAGCAGCTTGTGGGGCAGTATAGTGAATCAGCCCCAGCATTTT.

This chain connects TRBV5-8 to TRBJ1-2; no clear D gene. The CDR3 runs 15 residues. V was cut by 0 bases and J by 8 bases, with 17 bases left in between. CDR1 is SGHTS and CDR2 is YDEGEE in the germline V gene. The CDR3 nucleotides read TGTGCCAGCAGCTTGGCCCGCACGGGCTGGAGGGGCTACACCTTC. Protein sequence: CASSLARTGWRGYTF.

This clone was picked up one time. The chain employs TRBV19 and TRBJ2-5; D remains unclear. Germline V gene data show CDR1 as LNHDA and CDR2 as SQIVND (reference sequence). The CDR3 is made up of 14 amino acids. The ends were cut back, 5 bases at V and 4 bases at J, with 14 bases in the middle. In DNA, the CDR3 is TGTGCCAGTAGTTTGACACCCAAGGGAGAGACCCAGTACTTC. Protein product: CASSLTPKGETQYF.

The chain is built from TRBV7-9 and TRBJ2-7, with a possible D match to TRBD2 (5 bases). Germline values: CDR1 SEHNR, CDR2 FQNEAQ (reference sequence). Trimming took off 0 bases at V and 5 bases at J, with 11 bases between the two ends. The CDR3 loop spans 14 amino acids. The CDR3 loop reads CASSLARGLNEQYF. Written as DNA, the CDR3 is TGTGCCAGCAGCTTAGCTCGGGGATTGAACGAGCAGTACTTC.

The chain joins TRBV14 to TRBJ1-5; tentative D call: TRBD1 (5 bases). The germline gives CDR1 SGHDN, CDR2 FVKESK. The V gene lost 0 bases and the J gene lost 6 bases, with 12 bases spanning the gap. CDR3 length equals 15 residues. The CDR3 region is CASSQDRRGTQPQHF. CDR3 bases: TGTGCCAGCAGCCAAGATAGAAGGGGCACTCAGCCCCAGCATTTT.

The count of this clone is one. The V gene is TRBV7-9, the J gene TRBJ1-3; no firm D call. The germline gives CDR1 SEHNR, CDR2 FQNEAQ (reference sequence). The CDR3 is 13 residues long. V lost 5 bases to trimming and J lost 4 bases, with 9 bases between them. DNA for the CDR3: TGTGCCAGCAGCCTCGGAGCGGGAAACACCATATATTTT. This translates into CASSLGAGNTIYF.

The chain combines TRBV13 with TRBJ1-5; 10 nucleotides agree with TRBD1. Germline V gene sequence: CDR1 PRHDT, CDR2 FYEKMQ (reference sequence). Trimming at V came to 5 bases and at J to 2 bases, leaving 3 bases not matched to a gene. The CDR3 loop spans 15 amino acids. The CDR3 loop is CASSHGTGGNQPQHF. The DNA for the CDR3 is TGTGCCAGCAGCCACGGGACAGGGGGCAATCAGCCCCAGCATTTT. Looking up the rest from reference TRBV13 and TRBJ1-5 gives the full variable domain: AAGVIQSPRHLIKEKRETATLKCYPIPRHDTVYWYQQGPGQDPQFLISFYEKMQSDKGSIPDRFSAQQFSDYHSELNMSSLELGDSALYFCASSHGTGGNQPQHFGDGTRLSIL.

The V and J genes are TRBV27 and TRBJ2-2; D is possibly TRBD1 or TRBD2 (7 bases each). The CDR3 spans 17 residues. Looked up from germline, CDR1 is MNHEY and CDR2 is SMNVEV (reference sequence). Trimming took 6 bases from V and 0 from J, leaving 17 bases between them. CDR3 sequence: CASRRRGDSANTGELFF. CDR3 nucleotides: TGTGCCAGCAGAAGACGGGGGGACAGCGCGAACACCGGGGAGCTGTTTTTT.

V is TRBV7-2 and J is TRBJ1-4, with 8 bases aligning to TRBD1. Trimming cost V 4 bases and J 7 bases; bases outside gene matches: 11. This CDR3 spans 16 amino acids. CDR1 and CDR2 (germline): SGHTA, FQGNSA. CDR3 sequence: CASSSTPGQEVEKLFF. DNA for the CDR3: TGTGCCAGCAGCTCGACCCCGGGACAGGAGGTTGAAAAACTGTTTTTT.

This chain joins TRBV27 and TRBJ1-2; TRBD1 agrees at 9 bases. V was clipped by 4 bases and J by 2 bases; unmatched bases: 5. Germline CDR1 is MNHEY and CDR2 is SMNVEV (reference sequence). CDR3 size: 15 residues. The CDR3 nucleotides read TGTGCCAGCAGTTCTTTTACAGGGGGCAACTATGGCTACACCTTC. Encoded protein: CASSSFTGGNYGYTF.

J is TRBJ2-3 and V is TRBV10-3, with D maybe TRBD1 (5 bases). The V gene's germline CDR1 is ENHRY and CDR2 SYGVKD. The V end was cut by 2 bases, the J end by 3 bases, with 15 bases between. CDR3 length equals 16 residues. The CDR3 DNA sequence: TGTGCCATCAGTGAGCGCGGCTTTAAGGGGACAGATACGCAGTATTTT. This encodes CAISERGFKGTDTQYF.

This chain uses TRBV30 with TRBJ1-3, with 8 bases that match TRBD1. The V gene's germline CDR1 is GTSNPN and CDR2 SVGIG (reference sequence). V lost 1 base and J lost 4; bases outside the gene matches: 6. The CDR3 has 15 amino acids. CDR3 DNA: TGTGCCTGGAGTGACGGACAGGGCTCAGGAAACACCATATATTTT. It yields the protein CAWSDGQGSGNTIYF. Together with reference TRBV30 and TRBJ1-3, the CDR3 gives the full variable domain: SQTIHQWPATLVQPVGSPLSLECTVEGTSNPNLYWYRQAAGRGLQLLFYSVGIGQISSEVPQNLSASRPQDRQFILSSKKLLLSDSGFYLCAWSDGQGSGNTIYFGEGSWLTVV.

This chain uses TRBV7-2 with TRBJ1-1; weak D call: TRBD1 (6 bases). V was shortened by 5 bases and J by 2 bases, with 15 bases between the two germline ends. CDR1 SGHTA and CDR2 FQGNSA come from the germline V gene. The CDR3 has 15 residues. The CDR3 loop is CASSVAGQVNTEAFF. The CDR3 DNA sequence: TGTGCCAGCAGCGTTGCGGGACAAGTAAACACTGAAGCTTTCTTT.